This is a list of T cell receptor beta chains from one sample in a study of blood T cell repertoires in COVID-19. TCRdb's table, derived via immunoSEQ multiplex PCR, lists solely in-frame clones and lacks some. Among around 250,000 clones listed, over 80% were seen once. Sample: PBMCs or T cells enriched from blood (not recorded which). The receptor set was obtained from a human donor in a cohort exposed to, infected with or recovered from COVID-19 (not recorded which). The donor label of this sample is uncertain. Each CDR3 is given with its conserved first and last residue. Fields, in order: J gene, V gene, D gene, CDR3 protein. The D gene is left open where the match is weak.

>TRBJ1-4|TRBV5-1|NA
CASSSRDSNEKLFF
>TRBJ1-5|TRBV2|NA
CASMPRQSPNQPQHF
>TRBJ2-3|TRBV5-4|TRBD2
CASSPRGADTQYF
>TRBJ2-1|TRBV7-9|TRBD1
CASSRPRQGYNEQFF
>TRBJ1-1|TRBV4-1|NA
CASSQETRPTEAFF
>TRBJ1-2|TRBV5-8|NA
CASSLPPRDGYTF
>TRBJ2-7|TRBV9|NA
CASSVGQGNSYEQYF
>TRBJ2-7|TRBV11-2|NA
CASRAAGRHEQYF
>TRBJ1-5|TRBV21-1|NA
CASSSLGGGLSNQPQHF
>TRBJ1-1|TRBV29-1|TRBD1
CSAVRPDRGAFF
>TRBJ1-2|TRBV4-1|NA
CASSHHRARGYTF
>TRBJ2-3|TRBV25-1|NA
CASVPLQGGTDTQYF
>TRBJ2-7|TRBV3-1/TRBV3-2|TRBD2
CASSPGRGPSYEQYF
>TRBJ2-3|TRBV5-4|TRBD2
CASGAGVGTDTQYF
>TRBJ2-5|TRBV15|TRBD2
CATSSRSGPGGETQYF
>TRBJ1-4|TRBV19|NA
CASSSVLNEKLFF
>TRBJ1-3|TRBV10-3|TRBD1
CATTGGQGISGNTIYF
>TRBJ1-2|TRBV7-6|TRBD1
CASSLEGTGPGAGYTF
>TRBJ2-3|TRBV5-1|NA
CASSLMRDTQYF